The rows below give T cell receptor beta chains drawn from one sample of a study of blood T cell repertoires in COVID-19. Measured with immunoSEQ multiplex PCR; TCRdb has only the in-frame clones, and not every one. Of about 230,000 clones listed, roughly 83% are singletons. The source material was peripheral blood. The origin of the receptors is a woman between 65 and 79 years old with active or convalescent COVID-19. CDR3s include the opening cysteine and the closing phenylalanine or tryptophan. The D gene is left open where the match is weak. Size is omitted from some rows. Given values are once, few, many or a class for expanded clones.

>TRBJ1-4|.|TRBV19|TRBD1
CASSKRQGPTNEKLFF
TGTGCCAGTAGTAAGAGACAGGGGCCAACTAATGAAAAACTGTTTTTT
>TRBJ1-2|.|TRBV20-1|TRBD1
CSASDHGTGAQNYGYTF
TGCAGTGCTAGTGATCACGGGACAGGGGCCCAAAACTATGGCTACACCTTC
>TRBJ2-1|.|TRBV29-1|.
CSVGQGPYNEQFF
TGCAGCGTTGGTCAGGGGCCCTACAATGAGCAGTTCTTC
>TRBJ1-1|.|TRBV13|.
CASSFTGNTEAFF
TGTGCCAGCAGCTTTACGGGGAACACTGAAGCTTTCTTT
>TRBJ1-3|.|TRBV21-1|.
CASSKDRSSGNTIYF
TGTGCCAGCAGCAAAGACAGGAGCTCTGGAAACACCATATATTTT
>TRBJ2-7|.|TRBV27|TRBD2
CASRPIAGGHTEQYF
TGTGCCAGCAGACCTATAGCGGGGGGGCATACCGAGCAGTACTTC
>TRBJ2-6|.|TRBV6-5|TRBD1
CASSQQGSPRVLTF
TGTGCCAGCAGTCAACAGGGGTCCCCGCGGGTCCTGACTTTC
>TRBJ1-2|.|TRBV18|TRBD1
CASSPRQGDYGYTF
TGTGCCAGCTCACCCCGCCAGGGGGACTATGGCTACACCTTC
>TRBJ2-7|.|TRBV5-4|.
CASSLGGRTSSYEQYF
TGTGCCAGCAGCTTGGGCGGTCGCACATCCTCCTACGAGCAGTACTTC
>TRBJ1-1|.|TRBV5-1|TRBD1
CASSLPGTVNTEAFF
TGCGCCAGCAGCTTACCCGGGACAGTGAACACTGAAGCTTTCTTT
>TRBJ2-5|.|TRBV18|.
CASSPQGGGETQYF
TGTGCCAGCTCACCTCAGGGGGGCGGTGAGACCCAGTACTTC
>TRBJ2-7|.|TRBV6-5|.
CASSVIATGEQYF
TGTGCCAGCAGCGTTATAGCTACGGGTGAGCAGTACTTC
>TRBJ2-7|.|TRBV7-2|.
CASSLGWGSYEQYF
TGTGCCAGCAGCTTAGGGTGGGGCTCGTACGAGCAGTACTTC
>TRBJ2-1|.|TRBV29-1|TRBD2
CSVGRGVSYNEQFF
TGCAGCGTCGGACGGGGGGTCTCCTACAATGAGCAGTTCTTC
>TRBJ1-2|.|TRBV5-1|TRBD1
CASSPQGVGASNYGYTF
TGCGCCAGCAGCCCTCAGGGGGTTGGAGCTTCTAACTATGGCTACACCTTC
>TRBJ1-3|.|TRBV5-6|.
CASSLIGGSGNTIYF
TGTGCCAGCAGCTTAATAGGGGGTTCTGGAAACACCATATATTTT
>TRBJ1-1|.|TRBV10-3|.
CAISDDRVVITEAFF
TGTGCCATCAGTGATGATCGGGTCGTTATCACTGAAGCTTTCTTT
>TRBJ2-7|.|TRBV19|TRBD2
CASSIAGGSYEQYF
TGTGCCAGTAGTATAGCGGGAGGGAGCTACGAGCAGTACTTC
>TRBJ1-6|.|TRBV6-5|TRBD1
CASSYRQGLNSPLHF
TGTGCCAGCAGTTACAGACAGGGGCTAAATTCACCCCTCCACTTT
>TRBJ1-4|.|TRBV19|.
CASSTPPGKLFF
TGTGCCAGTAGTACCCCCCCGGGGAAACTGTTTTTT
>TRBJ2-5|once|TRBV5-4|.
CASRASVVGTQYF
TGTGCCAGCAGAGCTTCCGTGGTTGGGACCCAGTACTTC
>TRBJ1-2|many|TRBV3-1/TRBV3-2|TRBD1
CASSLQGLANYGYTF
TGTGCCAGCAGTTTACAGGGGTTAGCTAACTATGGCTACACCTTC
>TRBJ1-1|.|TRBV29-1|.
CSTRLVSGEAFF
TGCAGCACCCGACTCGTTTCCGGTGAAGCTTTCTTT
>TRBJ2-5|.|TRBV7-7|TRBD2
CASSSLAGGQETQYF
TGTGCCAGCAGCTCCTTAGCGGGGGGGCAGGAGACCCAGTACTTC
>TRBJ1-1|.|TRBV10-3|.
CAINSAGTGTEAFF
TGTGCCATCAACTCGGCGGGGACGGGGACTGAAGCTTTCTTT
>TRBJ2-3|.|TRBV4-2|TRBD2
CASSPRDSGTRDTQYF
TGTGCCAGCAGCCCTCGTGATAGCGGGACGCGGGATACGCAGTATTTT
>TRBJ1-2|.|TRBV9|.
CASSPQAQGGYTF
TGTGCCAGCAGCCCTCAGGCCCAGGGTGGCTACACCTTC
>TRBJ1-6|.|TRBV3-1/TRBV3-2|.
CASSQAGRGTSNNSPLHF
TGTGCCAGCAGCCAAGCAGGTCGGGGGACCTCGAATAATTCACCCCTCCACTTT
>TRBJ2-2|.|TRBV7-9|TRBD1
CASSPPQQGWTGELFF
TGTGCCAGCAGCCCCCCCCAACAGGGGTGGACCGGGGAGCTGTTTTTT
>TRBJ2-7|few|TRBV29-1|.
CSVEDNIYEQYF
TGCAGCGTTGAAGACAACATTTACGAGCAGTACTTC
>TRBJ1-1|.|TRBV4-3|TRBD1
CASSQDGTGNTEAFF
TGCGCCAGCAGCCAAGACGGGACAGGGAACACTGAAGCTTTCTTT
>TRBJ2-3|.|TRBV10-3|TRBD1
CASGTRDRASASGTDTQYF
TGTGCCTCAGGCACCCGGGACAGGGCGTCGGCGTCGGGCACAGATACGCAGTATTTT
>TRBJ2-5|once|TRBV10-1|TRBD2
CASSDLGASGQETQYF
TGCGCCAGCAGTGACCTCGGGGCTAGCGGCCAAGAGACCCAGTACTTC
>TRBJ1-5|.|TRBV28|.
CASSLIWQGPQHF
TGTGCCAGCAGTTTAATTTGGCAGGGGCCCCAGCATTTT
>TRBJ2-4|few|TRBV18|.
CASSPSRGWDIQYF
TGTGCCAGCTCACCATCTCGGGGGTGGGACATTCAGTACTTC
>TRBJ1-2|.|TRBV4-1|TRBD1
CASSQAPGQGAYTF
TGCGCCAGCAGCCAAGCCCCGGGACAGGGGGCCTACACCTTC
>TRBJ2-6|few|TRBV5-8|TRBD1
CASSLGGTGGSGANVLTF
TGTGCCAGCAGCTTGGGAGGGACAGGGGGCTCTGGGGCCAACGTCCTGACTTTC
>TRBJ2-1|.|TRBV5-4|TRBD1
CASSSKTGVRHEQFF
TGTGCCAGCAGCTCTAAAACAGGGGTCCGCCATGAGCAGTTCTTC
>TRBJ1-3|.|TRBV27|.
CASSLGSSSGNTIYF
TGTGCCAGCAGTTTAGGCTCCAGCTCTGGAAACACCATATATTTT
>TRBJ2-7|.|TRBV5-1|.
CASSLDFYSYEQYF
TGCGCCAGCAGCTTGGACTTTTACTCCTACGAGCAGTACTTC
>TRBJ1-5|.|TRBV30|TRBD1
CAWSRDRGNQPQHF
TGTGCCTGGAGTCGGGACAGGGGCAATCAGCCCCAGCATTTT
>TRBJ2-1|.|TRBV7-6|.
CASSPGSGLGPNEQFF
TGTGCCAGCAGCCCTGGGAGCGGGCTAGGCCCCAATGAGCAGTTCTTC
>TRBJ2-5|.|TRBV5-1|.
CASSLDQVRETQYF
TGCGCCAGCAGCTTGGACCAGGTGAGAGAGACCCAGTACTTC
>TRBJ1-1|.|TRBV28|.
CASSSPQGSGGAFF
TGTGCCAGCAGTTCACCGCAGGGATCCGGTGGGGCTTTCTTT
>TRBJ2-3|.|TRBV18|.
CASSLFGTSTDTQYF
TGTGCCAGCTCACTTTTCGGTACTAGCACAGATACGCAGTATTTT
>TRBJ2-7|.|TRBV19|TRBD1
CASSGRDRSSYEQYF
TGTGCCAGTAGTGGGCGGGACAGGAGCTCCTACGAGCAGTACTTC
>TRBJ1-4|.|TRBV5-1|.
CASSLVDSEKLFF
TGCGCCAGCAGCTTGGTGGACAGCGAAAAACTGTTTTTT
>TRBJ1-5|.|TRBV10-3|.
CAIREQAGDNQPQHF
TGTGCCATCAGAGAGCAAGCAGGGGACAATCAGCCCCAGCATTTT
>TRBJ1-2|.|TRBV5-1|TRBD1
CASSSGTTGGNGYTF
TGCGCCAGCAGCTCTGGAACCACAGGGGGAAATGGCTACACCTTC
>TRBJ1-2|.|TRBV5-1|.
CASSLAPGYNYGYTF
TGCGCCAGCAGCTTGGCCCCAGGGTACAACTATGGCTACACCTTC
>TRBJ2-7|.|TRBV3-1/TRBV3-2|TRBD2
CASSQAGLASYEQYF
TGTGCCAGCAGCCAAGCCGGACTAGCGTCCTACGAGCAGTACTTC
>TRBJ2-3|.|TRBV7-9|TRBD2
CASSFLAGAADTQYF
TGTGCCAGCAGCTTTCTAGCGGGAGCAGCAGATACGCAGTATTTT
>TRBJ1-6|once|TRBV6-5|TRBD1
CASERTGQVYSPLHF
TGTGCCAGCGAACGAACGGGACAGGTCTATTCACCCCTCCACTTT
>TRBJ1-1|.|TRBV19|.
CASSPPQGLMWTEAFF
TGTGCCAGTAGTCCCCCGCAGGGGCTTATGTGGACTGAAGCTTTCTTT
>TRBJ2-7|.|TRBV3-1/TRBV3-2|.
CASSTQYEQYF
TGTGCCAGCAGCACACAGTACGAGCAGTACTTC
>TRBJ1-2|many|TRBV25-1|TRBD1
CASSPLDRAYGYTF
TGTGCCAGCAGTCCCTTAGACAGGGCGTACGGCTACACCTTC
>TRBJ2-3|.|TRBV11-2|TRBD1
CASSFADRVTDTQYF
TGTGCCAGCAGCTTTGCAGACAGGGTAACAGATACGCAGTATTTT
>TRBJ1-5|.|TRBV6-2/TRBV6-3|.
CASSSRQGNQPQHF
TGTGCCAGCAGTTCAAGACAGGGCAATCAGCCCCAGCATTTT
>TRBJ1-5|.|TRBV19|.
CASSMGATTGSQPQHF
TGTGCCAGTAGTATGGGGGCGACAACGGGGAGTCAGCCCCAGCATTTT
>TRBJ2-7|.|TRBV9|.
CASSVEARTETYEQYF
TGTGCCAGCAGCGTAGAAGCCCGGACAGAGACTTACGAGCAGTACTTC